Each of the 13 T cell receptor beta chains below was sequenced from the same sample in a study of blood T cell repertoires in COVID-19 (dated by TCRdb to 2020 to 2022). The library relied on the immunoSEQ multiplex PCR assay. Drawn from immuneACCESS, this table holds only the in-frame rearrangements with V and J called that TCRdb kept. Clones are partly lost; checked studies trace under half to an unresolved V gene and leave the rest unexplained. The sample table holds 95,000 to 100,000 clones, of which about 80% were seen once. The ten biggest clones cover roughly 10% of the sample. Sequencing was performed on peripheral blood. These receptors were obtained from a man between 65 and 85 years old with acute or convalescent COVID-19.

The chain employs TRBV29-1 and TRBJ1-2; no clear D. The CDR3 has 17 residues. V was trimmed by 7 bases and J by 0 bases, leaving 24 bases between them. CDR1 and CDR2 from the germline V gene are SQVTM and ANQGSEA. The CDR3 loop reads CSALSQLAVQANYGYTF. CDR3 DNA sequence: TGCAGCGCCCTGAGCCAGTTAGCGGTCCAAGCTAACTATGGCTACACCTTC.

The V and J genes are TRBV28 and TRBJ2-2; 11 bases fit TRBD1. Trimming cost V 4 bases and J 4 bases; bases outside gene matches: 8. This CDR3 contains 17 residues. Germline V gene sequence: CDR1 MDHEN, CDR2 SYDVKM. CDR3 protein: CASSSPGQGATTGELFF. The CDR3 DNA sequence: TGTGCCAGCAGTTCCCCCGGACAGGGGGCAACCACCGGGGAGCTGTTTTTT.

V gene TRBV15 combines with J gene TRBJ2-3, with D perhaps matching TRBD2 (6 bases). The CDR3 has 15 residues. Trimming shortened V by 5 bases and J by 4 bases, and 16 bases separated the two germline ends. The germline V gene has CDR1 LNHNV and CDR2 YYDKDF (reference sequence). CDR3: CATSPPGLLSDTQYF. As DNA, the CDR3 is TGTGCCACCAGCCCACCGGGACTTCTATCAGATACGCAGTATTTT. Full variable domain (outside the CDR3, taken from reference TRBV15 and TRBJ2-3): DAMVIQNPRYQVTQFGKPVTLSCSQTLNHNVMYWYQQKSSQAPKLLFHYYDKDFNNEADTPDNFQSRRPNTSFCFLDIRSPGLGDTAMYLCATSPPGLLSDTQYFGPGTRLTVL.

This clone was observed a single time. The rearrangement links TRBV6-1 to TRBJ2-1; no clear D. Germline V CDR1 and CDR2: MNHNS, SASEGT. This CDR3 contains 14 residues. With 3 bases removed from V and 4 bases from J, the gap between germline ends came to 10 bases. CDR3 loop: CASSEDIGYNEQFF. The CDR3 region has the DNA TGTGCCAGCAGTGAGGATATCGGGTACAATGAGCAGTTCTTC.

The chain has TRBV27 and TRBJ2-1; D possibly corresponds to TRBD2 (6 bases). This CDR3 spans 12 amino acids. Deletions cut 5 bases from V and 12 bases from J, with 14 bases between. Germline V gene data show CDR1 as MNHEY and CDR2 as SMNVEV (reference sequence). The CDR3 sequence: CASSQRLDMQFF. The CDR3 DNA reads TGTGCCAGCAGTCAACGACTAGATATGCAGTTCTTC.

V is TRBV28 and J is TRBJ1-2, with 8 positions matching TRBD1. Germline values: CDR1 MDHEN, CDR2 SYDVKM. Trimming removed 4 bases from V and 8 bases from J; junction bases left unmatched: 9. The CDR3 covers 14 residues. In DNA, the CDR3 is TGTGCCAGCAGTTCTCAGGGGGGACAGGCGGGCTACACCTTC. As protein: CASSSQGGQAGYTF.

The chain is built from TRBV11-3 and TRBJ1-4; D remains unclear. The CDR3 has 17 residues. In germline, CDR1 is SGHNT, CDR2 YENEEA. With 4 bases removed from V and 3 bases from J, the gap between germline ends came to 18 bases. The CDR3 is CASSSSNRDWSNEKLFF. The CDR3 DNA reads as TGTGCCAGCAGCTCCTCTAACCGGGATTGGTCTAATGAAAAACTGTTTTTT.

This chain uses TRBV11-3 with TRBJ2-1, with D maybe TRBD1 (5 bases). Deletions cut 5 bases from V and 5 bases from J, with 19 bases between. The CDR3 spans 16 residues. Germline-derived CDR1 and CDR2 are SGHNT and YENEEA. CDR3 sequence: CASSRTWQGGNNEQFF. CDR3 DNA sequence: TGTGCCAGCAGCCGAACGTGGCAGGGTGGGAACAATGAGCAGTTCTTC. The complete variable domain, with remaining parts taken from reference TRBV11-3 and TRBJ2-1, reads EAGVVQSPRYKIIEKKQPVAFWCNPISGHNTLYWYLQNLGQGPELLIRYENEEAVDDSQLPKDRFSAERLKGVDSTLKIQPAELGDSAVYLCASSRTWQGGNNEQFFGPGTRLTVL.

This rearrangement joins TRBV6-5 to TRBJ1-2; D call uncertain. Germline V lookup: CDR1 MNHEY, CDR2 SVGAGI. This CDR3 contains 15 residues. The V and J ends lost 3 bases and 4 bases respectively, with 15 bases between them. The CDR3 reads CASSYSTTTSYGYTF. As DNA, the CDR3 is TGTGCCAGCAGTTATTCTACCACGACAAGCTATGGCTACACCTTC.

DNA for the CDR3: TGTGCCAGCAGCCCGCTAGCGGAACCGAAAGAGACCCAGTACTTC. Translation: CASSPLAEPKETQYF. This sequence joins TRBV7-3 and TRBJ2-5, with TRBD2 matching over 7 bases. V lost 5 bases to trimming and J lost 3 bases; unmatched junction nucleotides: 9. Per germline, CDR1 SGHTA and CDR2 FQGTGA. This CDR3 has 15 residues.

The V and J genes are TRBV3-1 (or the pseudogene TRBV3-2) and TRBJ1-5, with D perhaps matching TRBD1 (6 bases). V dropped 2 bases and J dropped 8 bases, with 13 bases sitting between them. CDR3 length: 14 amino acids. Germline loops: CDR1 LGHDT, CDR2 YNNKEL (reference sequence). This chain's CDR3 is CASSQLRGTEPQHF. CDR3 DNA: TGTGCCAGCAGCCAACTTAGGGGGACGGAGCCCCAGCATTTT.

The genes are TRBV6-6 and TRBJ1-1; the D gene is possibly TRBD1 (6 bases). This CDR3 has 12 residues. Looked up from germline, CDR1 is MNHNY and CDR2 is SVGAGI (reference sequence). The V end was cut by 6 bases, the J end by 11 bases, with 16 bases between. The CDR3 DNA is TGTGCCAGCAGGGCATGGGACACCGGGGCTTTCTTT. Amino acids: CASRAWDTGAFF.

This clone was seen a handful of times. CDR3 region: CASSMDSSGKQYF. Written as DNA, the CDR3 is TGTGCCAGCAGCATGGACTCTAGCGGGAAGCAGTACTTC. V gene TRBV5-4 combines with J gene TRBJ2-7; 9 bases match TRBD2. The V and J ends lost 4 bases and 8 bases, in that order; junction bases with no gene match: 7. The CDR3 sequence is 13 residues long. Germline V gene sequence: CDR1 SGHNT, CDR2 YYREEE (reference sequence).